Listed here are 30 T cell receptor beta chains from one sample, sequenced in a study of post-analysis software for immune sequencing data. Study results and caveats: About five TRBV segments, including TRBV5-6, TRBV5-1 and TRBV20-1, were more frequent in patients than controls.

These receptors have no known antigen. Libraries were made from TCR beta cDNA, and they carried unique molecular identifiers. TCRdb recomputed calls from the PCR reads with MiXCR, one row per CDR3 protein. The sample consists of 750,000 to 950,000 distinct CDR3 sequences, roughly 46% of them appearing once. Material: blood. The receptors here all came from a girl aged 10 to 17 with multiple sclerosis.

This clonotype turned up a few times. The chain employs TRBV7-9 and TRBJ1-2; D not resolved. With 4 bases removed from V and 8 bases from J, the gap between germline ends came to 8 bases. This CDR3 contains 11 residues. The germline V gene encodes CDR1 SEHNR and CDR2 FQNEAQ (reference sequence). The CDR3 protein is CASSSREGYTF. DNA for the CDR3: TGTGCCAGCAGCTCCCGGGAGGGCTACACCTTC.

This clonotype was recorded once. The chain joins TRBV27 to TRBJ2-4, with TRBD1 identical over 7 bases. The DNA end is more similar to TRBJ2-7, so the J call may be wrong. Germline CDR1 and CDR2: MNHEY and SMNVEV (reference sequence). CDR3 length: 15 residues. The DNA for the CDR3 is TGTGCCAGCAGTCCCCAGACAGGGCCCGCTGGCGAGCAGTACTTC. Protein sequence: CASSPQTGPAGEQYF.

This clonotype was recorded a few times. V is TRBV20-1 and J is TRBJ2-1; possible D gene TRBD2, 5 bases. The V and J ends lost 3 bases and 6 bases respectively, with 18 bases between them. The germline V gene encodes CDR1 DFQATT and CDR2 SNEGSKA (reference sequence). The CDR3 is 15 amino acids. CDR3 region: CSASFRLAAGNEQFF. The CDR3 coding sequence is TGCAGTGCTAGTTTCCGGCTAGCCGCGGGCAATGAGCAGTTCTTC.

The V call is TRBV20-1, the J call TRBJ2-1; D is ambiguous. The CDR3 runs 11 residues. Germline V gene lookup returns CDR1 DFQATT and CDR2 SNEGSKA (reference sequence). In DNA, the CDR3 is TGCAAGGATCAGGCCAACAATGAGCAGTTCTTC. Its protein is CKDQANNEQFF.

A remark on this clonotype: A read error may account for a junction end that differs from germline. V gene TRBV7-7 combines with J gene TRBJ2-1; 13 positions agree with TRBD2. The CDR3 sequence is 17 residues long. CDR1 is SSHAT, CDR2 FNYEAQ, per germline (reference sequence). The CDR3 here is CASSLAAGTSGNVEQFF. As DNA, the CDR3 is TGTGCTAGCAGCTTAGCCGCCGGGACTAGCGGGAATGTTGAGCAGTTCTTC. The variable domain in full, with the rest retrieved from reference TRBV7-7 and TRBJ2-1, is GAGVSQSPRYKVTKRGQDVTLRCDPISSHATLYWYQQALGQGPEFLTYFNYEAQPDKSGLPSDRFSAERPEGSISTLTIQRTEQRDSAMYRCASSLAAGTSGNVEQFFGPGTRLTVL.

The gene calls are TRBV20-1 and TRBJ2-4, with 9 bases aligning to TRBD1. The assigned J gene may be wrong: the sequence end matches TRBJ2-7 better. Looked up from germline, CDR1 is DFQATT and CDR2 is SNEGSKA (reference sequence). The CDR3 totals 18 residues. CDR3 in amino acids: CSALPGQGLGIPYYEQYF. The CDR3 DNA is TGCAGTGCCCTCCCGGGACAGGGTCTAGGAATTCCCTATTACGAGCAGTACTTC.

The J gene is TRBJ1-1, the V gene TRBV3-1; a weak D match, TRBD1 (6 bases). The CDR3 has 13 amino acids. V lost 2 bases and J lost 7, with 11 bases in between. Germline CDR1 LGHDT, CDR2 YNNKEL (reference sequence). The CDR3 DNA reads TGTGCCAGCAGCCAACCCGGACAGCTTGAAGCTTTCTTT. This gives the protein CASSQPGQLEAFF. Using reference TRBV3-1 and TRBJ1-1 for the parts outside the CDR3, the full variable domain is DTAVSQTPKYLVTQMGNDKSIKCEQNLGHDTMYWYKQDSKKFLKIMFSYNNKELIINETVPNRFSPKSPDKAHLNLHINSLELGDSAVYFCASSQPGQLEAFFGQGTRLTVV.

The chain is built from TRBV28 and TRBJ2-1, with a weak D call TRBD1 (5 bases). The CDR3 is 14 amino acids. Germline assignment: CDR1 MDHEN and CDR2 SYDVKM. V lost 4 bases and J 5 bases, leaving 12 bases between the germline ends. The CDR3 bases are TGTGCCAGCAGTTCTCTTGGGGCAGACAATGAGCAGTTCTTC. Amino acid sequence: CASSSLGADNEQFF.

The chain uses TRBV27 and TRBJ1-2, with D hard to call. The CDR3 has 13 residues. Germline assignment: CDR1 MNHEY and CDR2 SMNVEV (reference sequence). The V gene lost 6 bases and the J gene lost 6 bases, with 14 bases spanning the gap. CDR3 DNA: TGTGCCAGCAGCCCTCTTGTAGGAAATGGCTACACCTTC. Encoded protein: CASSPLVGNGYTF.

This sequence joins TRBV4-1 and TRBJ2-3; unclear D gene. Deletions cut 0 bases from V and 4 bases from J, with 5 bases between. From germline, CDR1 is MGHRA and CDR2 YSYEKL. The CDR3 loop spans 13 amino acids. This CDR3 is CASSQDEADTQYF. The CDR3 region has the DNA TGCGCCAGCAGCCAAGATGAGGCAGATACGCAGTATTTT.

J is TRBJ1-4 and V is TRBV14, with a tentative D call TRBD1 (5 bases). CDR3 length: 18 amino acids. The germline CDR1 and CDR2 sequences are SGHDN and FVKESK. The ends were cut back, 4 bases at V and 3 bases at J, with 21 bases in the middle. The CDR3 loop reads CASSRQTEGRGPNEKLFF. The CDR3 DNA is TGTGCCAGCAGCCGACAGACAGAAGGGAGGGGCCCTAATGAAAAACTGTTTTTT. The full variable domain, in which reference TRBV14 and TRBJ1-4 provide the parts outside the CDR3, is EAGVTQFPSHSVIEKGQTVTLRCDPISGHDNLYWYRRVMGKEIKFLLHFVKESKQDESGMPNNRFLAERTGGTYSTLKVQPAELEDSGVYFCASSRQTEGRGPNEKLFFGSGTQLSVL.

Written as DNA, the CDR3 is TGTGCCAGCAGCACAGGGAAAAGTACGGGGACCCAGTACTTC. Amino acid sequence: CASSTGKSTGTQYF. The chain is built from TRBV6-5 and TRBJ2-5; D perhaps matches TRBD1 (6 bases). The germline V gene encodes CDR1 MNHEY and CDR2 SVGAGI. This CDR3 has 14 residues. Trimming pared 6 bases from V and 7 bases from J, leaving 18 bases between.

The chain is built from TRBV9 and TRBJ1-6; no clear D gene. This CDR3 comprises 15 residues. The V gene's germline CDR1 is SGDLS and CDR2 YYNGEE. Deletions cut 6 bases from V and 2 bases from J, with 12 bases between. Written as DNA, the CDR3 is TGTGCCAGCACCGTCACGGGGACCTATAATTCACCCCTCCACTTT. Protein product: CASTVTGTYNSPLHF.

V gene TRBV12-3 or TRBV12-4 combines with J gene TRBJ2-7; 7 nucleotides agree with TRBD2. The V segment lost 3 bases and the J segment 9 bases; nucleotides outside the gene matches: 2. This CDR3 spans 11 amino acids. CDR3: CASSFTGGQYF. CDR3 sequence (DNA): TGTGCCAGCAGTTTCACGGGAGGGCAGTACTTC.

This clonotype was counted a single time. V is TRBV21-1 and J is TRBJ2-1; TRBD2 was called by the table and not checked on the DNA. TRBV21-1 is termed a pseudogene. There are 19 residues in the CDR3. DNA of the CDR3: TGTGCCAGCAGCAAAGGGACCCTCAGGGAGTACCGCTCCTACAATGAGCAGTTCTTC. As protein: CASSKGTLREYRSYNEQFF.

The V and J genes are TRBV14 and TRBJ2-7, with D unresolved. The assigned J gene may be wrong: the sequence end matches TRBJ2-5 better. In germline, CDR1 is SGHDN, CDR2 FVKESK. This CDR3 comprises 14 residues. The DNA for the CDR3 is TGTGCCAGCAGCCAAGAGGCCCATCTGAAGACCCAGTACTTC. This translates into CASSQEAHLKTQYF.

This clonotype was recorded a few times. The chain recombines TRBV20-1 with TRBJ2-5; tentatively, D is TRBD1 or TRBD2 (5 bases each). The DNA end lines up better with TRBJ2-7; the J call may be wrong. The CDR3 has 15 residues. In germline, CDR1 is DFQATT, CDR2 SNEGSKA (reference sequence). The CDR3 region has the DNA TGCAGTGTCAGGGATAGTGGGAGTCCTTCTGCCGAGCAGTACTTC. Translation gives CSVRDSGSPSAEQYF.

This clonotype was found a few times. V gene TRBV20-1 combines with J gene TRBJ2-4; TRBD1 is a possible D gene (5 bases). Per the germline V gene, CDR1 is DFQATT and CDR2 is SNEGSKA (reference sequence). CDR3 length: 15 amino acids. Trimming took off 5 bases at V and 0 bases at J, with 14 bases between the two ends. CDR3 residues: CSAGQTGLAKNIQYF. The CDR3 DNA reads as TGCAGTGCTGGTCAAACAGGTCTAGCCAAAAACATTCAGTACTTC.

This clonotype has just a few counts. The chain uses TRBV7-2 and TRBJ2-4; 8 bases map to TRBD1. CDR1 and CDR2 (germline): SGHTA, FQGNSA. The CDR3 length is 16 residues. The ends lost 1 base at V and 7 bases at J; junction bases unmatched: 9. The CDR3: CASSLVEDRVGNIQYF. In DNA, the CDR3 is TGTGCCAGCAGCTTAGTAGAGGACAGGGTAGGGAACATTCAGTACTTC. Together with reference TRBV7-2 and TRBJ2-4, the CDR3 gives the full variable domain: GAGVSQSPSNKVTEKGKDVELRCDPISGHTALYWYRQSLGQGLEFLIYFQGNSAPDKSGLPSDRFSAERTGGSVSTLTIQRTQQEDSAVYLCASSLVEDRVGNIQYFGAGTRLSVL.

The V call is TRBV12-3 or TRBV12-4, the J call TRBJ2-3; 7 bases match TRBD2. The CDR3 has 15 residues. Losses at the gene ends were 6 bases for V and 2 bases for J; bases not matched to a gene: 8. CDR3 sequence: CASSWGGSSTDTQYF. The CDR3 coding sequence is TGTGCCAGCAGCTGGGGCGGGAGCTCCACAGATACGCAGTATTTT.

Concerning this clonotype: Germline is not matched at one junction end, which may reflect a read error. This chain links TRBV7-7 with TRBJ2-5; perhaps D is TRBD1 or TRBD2 (6 bases each). This CDR3 has 15 residues. Germline CDR1 and CDR2: SSHAT and FNYEAQ (reference sequence). CDR3 protein: CASSSGRGPQETQYF. CDR3 nucleotides: TGTGCTAGCAGCTCCGGACGGGGGCCCCAAGAGACCCAGTACTTC.

This clonotype was recorded a few times. The chain couples TRBV12-3 or TRBV12-4 to TRBJ2-3; D is undetermined. Trimming took 6 bases from V and 6 from J, leaving 10 bases between them. The CDR3 has 12 amino acids. The CDR3 coding sequence is TGTGCCAGCAGGCTAAATGTCGATACGCAGTATTTT. As protein: CASRLNVDTQYF.

This clonotype was seen only once. The J gene is TRBJ1-2, the V gene TRBV20-1; 7 nucleotides match TRBD1. V gave up 3 bases and J gave up 1 base; unmatched junction bases: 5. The CDR3 runs 14 residues. Germline V gene data show CDR1 as DFQATT and CDR2 as SNEGSKA (reference sequence). The CDR3 nucleotides are TGCAGTGCTAGCGGACAGGCCCTTAACTATGGCTACACCTTC. Encoded protein: CSASGQALNYGYTF.

The chain recombines TRBV12-3 or TRBV12-4 with TRBJ2-3; 10 bases agree with TRBD2. The trim removed 7 bases at V and 4 bases at J, leaving 17 bases unmatched. This CDR3 is built from 18 residues. The CDR3, as DNA: TGTGCCAGCACCCTCCAAAGAGGGCTAGCGGGAGACCCAGATACGCAGTATTTT. Its translation is CASTLQRGLAGDPDTQYF.

The chain combines TRBV12-3 or TRBV12-4 with TRBJ2-7; D is undetermined. The CDR3 extends over 15 amino acids. The V and J ends lost 7 bases and 2 bases respectively, with 18 bases between them. CDR3 in DNA: TGTGCCAGCACCCAAGGCGGCAGCCGCGCCTACGAGCAGTACTTC. It encodes CASTQGGSRAYEQYF.

This clonotype occurred a few times. The chain links TRBV11-2 to TRBJ2-7; maybe TRBD2 (6 bases). V lost 4 bases and J lost 2, with 18 bases in between. Germline CDR1 SGHAT, CDR2 FQNNGV. The CDR3 contains 16 residues. CDR3 nucleotides: TGTGCCAGCAGCTACGGGACTCCTCGCCTAGCCTACGAGCAGTACTTC. This encodes CASSYGTPRLAYEQYF.

J is TRBJ1-4 and V is TRBV6-6; D ambiguous. The CDR3 extends over 14 amino acids. The V end was cut by 6 bases, the J end by 0 bases, with 8 bases between. Germline V gene sequence: CDR1 MNHNY, CDR2 SVGAGI (reference sequence). CDR3 nucleotides: TGTGCCAGCAGCAACAGTGCAACTAATGAAAAACTGTTTTTT. Its translation: CASSNSATNEKLFF.

Written as DNA, the CDR3 is TGCAGTGCCCAGATTGGGTACGGGACTAGCGGGAGAGGCGATACGCAGTATTTT. Its translation is CSAQIGYGTSGRGDTQYF. The chain has TRBV20-1 and TRBJ2-3; 14 nucleotides match TRBD2. Germline loops: CDR1 DFQATT, CDR2 SNEGSKA (reference sequence). J gave up 6 bases and V 6 bases, and 17 bases lay outside the gene matches. CDR3 length: 18 amino acids.

The chain is built from TRBV7-2 and TRBJ1-2, with a weak D call TRBD1 (6 bases). Germline-derived CDR1 and CDR2 are SGHTA and FQGNSA. V gave up 5 bases and J gave up 8 bases, with 24 bases separating them. This CDR3 is built from 16 residues. For the CDR3, the DNA is TGTGCCAGCAGCCCGCACGCCTTCGAGGGGGTTGGGGGCTACACCTTC. Translation gives CASSPHAFEGVGGYTF.

V and J are TRBV20-1 and TRBJ2-1; maybe TRBD2 (5 bases). CDR3 length: 13 amino acids. Trimming left V 2 bases short and J 5 bases short, with 10 bases between. CDR1 and CDR2 (germline): DFQATT, SNEGSKA (reference sequence). Here the CDR3 DNA reads TGCAGTGCTAGAAAGACTAACCACAATGAGCAGTTCTTC. It specifies CSARKTNHNEQFF.